This T cell receptor (beta chain) comes out of a study of blood T cell repertoires in COVID-19. The CDR3 has 15 amino acids. V shed 4 bases and J 8 bases; nucleotides not matched to a gene: 12. CDR1 and CDR2 from the germline V gene are SGDLS and YYNGEE. In the original analysis: Reference gene primer amplification gave estimated nucleated cell counts. Method: immunoSEQ multiplex PCR; TCRdb's copy keeps in-frame clones and lacks some. That table gives V, J and clone size, and the DNA gave D and trimming. The data show about 190,000 clones, around 85% seen once. The sample consisted of PBMCs or T cells enriched from blood (not recorded which). J is TRBJ2-1 and V is TRBV9; 7 bases line up with TRBD2. The sequence came from a woman in her 30s who had recovered from COVID-19. The CDR3 nucleotides read TGTGCCAGCAGCCCAGGGTCTAGCGGTGTCTATGAGCAGTTCTTC. Translation: CASSPGSSGVYEQFF. The full variable domain, with the rest looked up from reference TRBV9 and TRBJ2-1, is DSGVTQTPKHLITATGQRVTLRCSPRSGDLSVYWYQQSLDQGLQFLIQYYNGEERAKGNILERFSAQQFPDLHSELNLSSLELGDSALYFCASSPGSSGVYEQFFGPGTRLTVL.